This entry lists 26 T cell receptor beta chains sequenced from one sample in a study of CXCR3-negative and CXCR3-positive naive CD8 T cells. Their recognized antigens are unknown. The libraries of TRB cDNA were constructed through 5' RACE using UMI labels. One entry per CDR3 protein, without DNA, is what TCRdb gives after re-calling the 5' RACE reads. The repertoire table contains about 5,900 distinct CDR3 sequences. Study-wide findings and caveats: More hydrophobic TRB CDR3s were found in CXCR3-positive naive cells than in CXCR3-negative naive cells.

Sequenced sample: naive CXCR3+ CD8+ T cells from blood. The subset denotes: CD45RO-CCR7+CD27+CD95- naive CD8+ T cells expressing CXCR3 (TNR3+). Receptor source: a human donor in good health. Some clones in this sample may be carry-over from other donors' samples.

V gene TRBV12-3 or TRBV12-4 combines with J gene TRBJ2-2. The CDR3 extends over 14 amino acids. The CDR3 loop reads CASSLLMGTGELFF.

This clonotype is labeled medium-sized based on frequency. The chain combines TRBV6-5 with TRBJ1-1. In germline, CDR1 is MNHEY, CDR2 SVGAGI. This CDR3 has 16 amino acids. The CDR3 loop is CASSDPRGDMNTEAFF.

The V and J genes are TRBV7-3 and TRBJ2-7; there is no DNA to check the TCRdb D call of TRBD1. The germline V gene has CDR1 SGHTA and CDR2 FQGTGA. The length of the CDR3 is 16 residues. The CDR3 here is CASSIGDAGLEVEQYF.

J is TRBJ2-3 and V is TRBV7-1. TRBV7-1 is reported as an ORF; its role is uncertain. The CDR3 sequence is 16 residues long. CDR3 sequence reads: CASSSGTSSGTDTQYF.

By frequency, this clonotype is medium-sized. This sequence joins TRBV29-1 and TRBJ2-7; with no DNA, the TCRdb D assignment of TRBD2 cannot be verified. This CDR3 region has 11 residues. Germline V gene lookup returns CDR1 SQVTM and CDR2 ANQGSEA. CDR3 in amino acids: CSALLGYEQYF.

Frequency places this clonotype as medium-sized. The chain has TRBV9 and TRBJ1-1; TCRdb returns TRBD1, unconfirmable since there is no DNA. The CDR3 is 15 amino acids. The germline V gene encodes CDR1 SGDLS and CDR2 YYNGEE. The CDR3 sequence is CASSVEGAMGTEAFF.

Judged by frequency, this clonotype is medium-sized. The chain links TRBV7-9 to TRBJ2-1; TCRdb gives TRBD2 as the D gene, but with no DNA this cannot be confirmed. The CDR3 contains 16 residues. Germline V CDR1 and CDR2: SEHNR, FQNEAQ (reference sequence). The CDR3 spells CASSPIAGGGGGEQFF. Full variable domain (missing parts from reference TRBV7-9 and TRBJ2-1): DTGVSQNPRHKITKRGQNVTFRCDPISEHNRLYWYRQTLGQGPEFLTYFQNEAQLEKSRLLSDRFSAERPKGSFSTLEIQRTEQGDSAMYLCASSPIAGGGGGEQFFGPGTRLTVL.

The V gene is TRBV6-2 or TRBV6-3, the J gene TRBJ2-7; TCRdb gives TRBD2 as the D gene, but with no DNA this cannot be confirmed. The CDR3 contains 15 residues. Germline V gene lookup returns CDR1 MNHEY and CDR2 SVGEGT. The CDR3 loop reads CASSPLAGGHYEQYF.

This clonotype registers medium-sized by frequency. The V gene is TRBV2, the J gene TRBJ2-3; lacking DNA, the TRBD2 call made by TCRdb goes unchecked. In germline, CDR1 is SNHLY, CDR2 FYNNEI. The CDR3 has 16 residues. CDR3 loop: CASSGASGTSTDTQYF. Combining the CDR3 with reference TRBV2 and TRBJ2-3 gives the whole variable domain EPEVTQTPSHQVTQMGQEVILRCVPISNHLYFYWYRQILGQKVEFLVSFYNNEISEKSEIFDDQFSVERPDGSNFTLKIRSTKLEDSAMYFCASSGASGTSTDTQYFGPGTRLTVL.

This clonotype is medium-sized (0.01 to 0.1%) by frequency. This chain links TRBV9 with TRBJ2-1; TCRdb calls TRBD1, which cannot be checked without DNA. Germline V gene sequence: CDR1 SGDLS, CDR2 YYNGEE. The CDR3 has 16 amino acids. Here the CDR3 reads CASSVEGPPSYNEQFF.

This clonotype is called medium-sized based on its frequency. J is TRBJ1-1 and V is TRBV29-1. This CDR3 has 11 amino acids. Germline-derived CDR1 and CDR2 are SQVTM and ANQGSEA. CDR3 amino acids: CSGTANTEAFF.

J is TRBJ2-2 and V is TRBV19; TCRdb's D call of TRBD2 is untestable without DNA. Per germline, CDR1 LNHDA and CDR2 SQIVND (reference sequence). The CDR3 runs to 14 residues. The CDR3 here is CASSLAGRTGELFF.

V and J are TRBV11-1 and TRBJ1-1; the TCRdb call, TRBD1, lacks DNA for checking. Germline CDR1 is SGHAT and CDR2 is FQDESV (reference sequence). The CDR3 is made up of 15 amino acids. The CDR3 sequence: CASSPRDSLNTEAFF.

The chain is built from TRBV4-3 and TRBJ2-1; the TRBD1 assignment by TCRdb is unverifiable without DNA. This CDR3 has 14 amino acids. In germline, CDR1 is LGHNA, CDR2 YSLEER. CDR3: CASSQGGLGNEQFF.

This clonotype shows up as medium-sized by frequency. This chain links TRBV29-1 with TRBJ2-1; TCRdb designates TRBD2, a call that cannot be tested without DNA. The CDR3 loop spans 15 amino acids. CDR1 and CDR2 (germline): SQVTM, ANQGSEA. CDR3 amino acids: CSVEMGEAISNEQFF.

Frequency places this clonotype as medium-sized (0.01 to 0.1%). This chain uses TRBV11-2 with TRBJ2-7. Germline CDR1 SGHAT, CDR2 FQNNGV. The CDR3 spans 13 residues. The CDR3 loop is CASSIQSSYEQYF. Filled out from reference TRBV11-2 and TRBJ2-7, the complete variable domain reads EAGVAQSPRYKIIEKRQSVAFWCNPISGHATLYWYQQILGQGPKLLIQFQNNGVVDDSQLPKDRFSAERLKGVDSTLKIQPAKLEDSAVYLCASSIQSSYEQYFGPGTRLTVT.

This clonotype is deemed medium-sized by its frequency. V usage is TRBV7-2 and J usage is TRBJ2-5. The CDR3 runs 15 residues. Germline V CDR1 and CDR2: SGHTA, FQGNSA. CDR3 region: CASSLGGSPAETQYF.

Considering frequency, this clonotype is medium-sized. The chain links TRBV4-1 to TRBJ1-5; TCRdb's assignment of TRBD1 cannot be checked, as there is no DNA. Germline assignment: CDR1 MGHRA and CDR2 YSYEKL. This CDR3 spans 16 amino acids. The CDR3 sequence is CASSQEGQGGGQPQHF.

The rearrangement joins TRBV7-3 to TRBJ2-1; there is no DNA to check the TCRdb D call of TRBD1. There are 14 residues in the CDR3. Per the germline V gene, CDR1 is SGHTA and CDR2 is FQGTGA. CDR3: CASSRQGSVDEQFF. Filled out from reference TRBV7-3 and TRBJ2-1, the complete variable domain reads GAGVSQTPSNKVTEKGKYVELRCDPISGHTALYWYRQSLGQGPEFLIYFQGTGAADDSGLPNDRFFAVRPEGSVSTLKIQRTERGDSAVYLCASSRQGSVDEQFFGPGTRLTVL.

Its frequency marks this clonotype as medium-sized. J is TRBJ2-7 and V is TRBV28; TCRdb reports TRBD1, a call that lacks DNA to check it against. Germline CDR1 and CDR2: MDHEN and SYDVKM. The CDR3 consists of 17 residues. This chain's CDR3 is CASSPITGGFRSYEQYF.

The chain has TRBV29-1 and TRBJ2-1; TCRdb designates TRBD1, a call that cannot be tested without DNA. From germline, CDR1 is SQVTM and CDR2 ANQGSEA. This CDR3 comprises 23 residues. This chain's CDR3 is CSVEGPVWDRPEEMQSSYNEQFF.

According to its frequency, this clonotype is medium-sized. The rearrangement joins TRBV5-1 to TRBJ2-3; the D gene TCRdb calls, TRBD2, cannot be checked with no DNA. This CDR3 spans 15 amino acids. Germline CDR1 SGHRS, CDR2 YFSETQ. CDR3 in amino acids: CASSPWAGEADTQYF.

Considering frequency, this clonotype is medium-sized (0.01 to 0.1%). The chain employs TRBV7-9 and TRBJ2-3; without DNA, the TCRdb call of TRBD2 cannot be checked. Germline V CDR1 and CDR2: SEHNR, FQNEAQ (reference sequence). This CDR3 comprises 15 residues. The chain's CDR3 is CASSVVTTSTDTQYF.

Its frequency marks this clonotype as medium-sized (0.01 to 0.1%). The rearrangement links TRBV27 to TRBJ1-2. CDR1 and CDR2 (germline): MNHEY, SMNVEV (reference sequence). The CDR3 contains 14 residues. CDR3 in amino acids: CASSGYSRGYGYTF.

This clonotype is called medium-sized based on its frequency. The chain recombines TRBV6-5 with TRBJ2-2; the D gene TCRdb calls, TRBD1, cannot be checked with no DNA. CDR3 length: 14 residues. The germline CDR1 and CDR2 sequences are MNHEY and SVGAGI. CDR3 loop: CASSYEGDTGELFF.

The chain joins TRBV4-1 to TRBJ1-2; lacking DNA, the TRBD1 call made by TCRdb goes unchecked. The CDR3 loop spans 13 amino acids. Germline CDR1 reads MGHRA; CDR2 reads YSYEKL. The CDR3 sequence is CASSQGTGPGYTF.